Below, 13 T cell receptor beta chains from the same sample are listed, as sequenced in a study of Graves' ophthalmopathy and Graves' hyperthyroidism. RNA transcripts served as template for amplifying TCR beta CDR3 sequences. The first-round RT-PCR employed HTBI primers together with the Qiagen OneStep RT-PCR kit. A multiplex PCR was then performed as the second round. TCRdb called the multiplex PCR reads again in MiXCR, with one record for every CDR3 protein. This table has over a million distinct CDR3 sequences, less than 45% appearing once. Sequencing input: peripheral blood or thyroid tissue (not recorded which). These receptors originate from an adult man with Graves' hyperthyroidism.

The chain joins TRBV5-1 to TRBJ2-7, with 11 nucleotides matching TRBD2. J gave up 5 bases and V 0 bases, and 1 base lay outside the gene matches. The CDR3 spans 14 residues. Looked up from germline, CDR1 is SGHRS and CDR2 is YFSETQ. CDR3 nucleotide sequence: TGCGCCAGCAGCTTGGCACTAGCGGGAGACGAGCAGTACTTC. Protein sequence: CASSLALAGDEQYF.

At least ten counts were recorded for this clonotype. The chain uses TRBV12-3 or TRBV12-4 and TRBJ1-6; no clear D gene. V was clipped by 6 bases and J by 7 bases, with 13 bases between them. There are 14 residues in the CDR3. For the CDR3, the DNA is TGTGCCAGCAGCAACGACAATGAGAATTCACCCCTCCACTTT. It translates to CASSNDNENSPLHF.

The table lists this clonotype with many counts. The CDR3 sequence: CSARRLLAEETQYF. The CDR3, as DNA: TGCAGTGCTAGAAGGCTTCTCGCGGAAGAGACCCAGTACTTC. V and J are TRBV20-1 and TRBJ2-5; D is unresolved. With 2 bases removed from V and 3 bases from J, the gap between germline ends came to 13 bases. Germline CDR1 is DFQATT and CDR2 is SNEGSKA (reference sequence). This CDR3 has 14 residues.

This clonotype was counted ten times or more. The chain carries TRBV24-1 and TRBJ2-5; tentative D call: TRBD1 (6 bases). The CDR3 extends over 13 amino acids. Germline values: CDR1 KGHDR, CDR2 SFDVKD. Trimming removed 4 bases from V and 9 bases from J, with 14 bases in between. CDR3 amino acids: CATSEAGVVSQYF. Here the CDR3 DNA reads TGTGCCACCAGTGAGGCAGGGGTTGTGTCCCAGTACTTC.

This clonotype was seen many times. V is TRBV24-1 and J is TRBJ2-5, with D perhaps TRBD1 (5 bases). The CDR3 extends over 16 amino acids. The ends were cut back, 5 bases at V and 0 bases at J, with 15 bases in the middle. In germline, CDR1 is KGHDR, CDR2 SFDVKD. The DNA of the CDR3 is TGTGCCACCAGTGGCGTAAAGGGGTATGACCAAGAGACCCAGTACTTC. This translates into CATSGVKGYDQETQYF.

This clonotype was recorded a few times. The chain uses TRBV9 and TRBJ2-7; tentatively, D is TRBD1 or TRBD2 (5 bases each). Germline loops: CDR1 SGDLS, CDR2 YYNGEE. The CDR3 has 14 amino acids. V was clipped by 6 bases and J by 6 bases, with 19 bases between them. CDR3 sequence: CASNWGLSSSEQYF. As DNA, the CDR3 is TGTGCCAGCAACTGGGGGTTGTCGTCTTCCGAGCAGTACTTC. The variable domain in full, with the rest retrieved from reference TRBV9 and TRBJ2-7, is DSGVTQTPKHLITATGQRVTLRCSPRSGDLSVYWYQQSLDQGLQFLIQYYNGEERAKGNILERFSAQQFPDLHSELNLSSLELGDSALYFCASNWGLSSSEQYFGPGTRLTVT.

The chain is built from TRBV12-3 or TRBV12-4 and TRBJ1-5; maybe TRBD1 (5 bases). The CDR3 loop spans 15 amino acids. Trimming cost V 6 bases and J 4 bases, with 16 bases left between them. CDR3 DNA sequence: TGTGCCAGCAGCTCCGGAAGGGGAGTAAATCAGCCCCAGCATTTT. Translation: CASSSGRGVNQPQHF.

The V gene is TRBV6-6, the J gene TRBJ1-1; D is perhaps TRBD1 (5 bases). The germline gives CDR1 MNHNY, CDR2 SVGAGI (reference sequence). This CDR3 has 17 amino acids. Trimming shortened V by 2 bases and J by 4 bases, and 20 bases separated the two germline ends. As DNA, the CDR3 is TGTGCCAGCAGTTACGCCAGCGGGGTGCTGGGGGGCACTGAAGCTTTCTTT. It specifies CASSYASGVLGGTEAFF.

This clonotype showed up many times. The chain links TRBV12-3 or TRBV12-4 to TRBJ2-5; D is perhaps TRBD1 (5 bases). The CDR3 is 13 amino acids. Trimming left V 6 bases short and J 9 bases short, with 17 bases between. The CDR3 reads CASSGLGAMAQYF. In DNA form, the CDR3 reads TGTGCCAGCAGCGGATTAGGGGCCATGGCCCAGTACTTC.

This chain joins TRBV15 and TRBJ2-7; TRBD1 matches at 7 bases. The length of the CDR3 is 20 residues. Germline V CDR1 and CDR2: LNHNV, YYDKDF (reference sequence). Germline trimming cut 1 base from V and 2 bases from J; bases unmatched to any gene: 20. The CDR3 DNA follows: TGTGCCACCAGCAGAGTGCGTCTAGGGGGACGGGACAGCTTCCCCTACGAGCAGTACTTC. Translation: CATSRVRLGGRDSFPYEQYF.

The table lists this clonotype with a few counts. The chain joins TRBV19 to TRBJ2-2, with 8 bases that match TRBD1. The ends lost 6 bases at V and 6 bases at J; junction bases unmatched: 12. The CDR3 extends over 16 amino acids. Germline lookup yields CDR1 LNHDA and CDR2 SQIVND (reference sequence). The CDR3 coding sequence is TGTGCCAGTAGGAAACGCGGCAGGGGGCCGGCCGGGGAGCTGTTTTTT. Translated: CASRKRGRGPAGELFF.

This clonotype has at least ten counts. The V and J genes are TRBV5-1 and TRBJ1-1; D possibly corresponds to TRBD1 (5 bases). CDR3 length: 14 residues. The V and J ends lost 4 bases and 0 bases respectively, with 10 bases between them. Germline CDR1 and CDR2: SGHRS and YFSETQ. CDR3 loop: CASSLQGVNTEAFF. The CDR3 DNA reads TGCGCCAGCAGCCTTCAGGGAGTGAACACTGAAGCTTTCTTT.

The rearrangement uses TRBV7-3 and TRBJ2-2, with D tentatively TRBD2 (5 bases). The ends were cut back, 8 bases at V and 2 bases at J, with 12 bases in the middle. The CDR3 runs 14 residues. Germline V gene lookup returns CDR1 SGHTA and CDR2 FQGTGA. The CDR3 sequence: CASFSGSNTGELFF. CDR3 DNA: TGTGCCAGCTTTTCGGGGTCTAACACCGGGGAGCTGTTTTTT.